This TCR beta chain was sequenced for a study of blood T cell repertoires in COVID-19. About the study: Whether acute or convalescent, the COVID-19 samples came from the United States, Italy and Spain. T cells, B-cell-depleted T cells, or PBMCs supplied cDNA or gDNA.

Per the authors' pipeline: Reference gene primer amplification gave nucleated cell count estimates. Profiled with immunoSEQ multiplex PCR; TCRdb holds only in-frame clones, not every one. V and J calls and clone size are as listed in that table; D and trimming were resolved from the DNA. The sample yields 200,000 to 250,000 clones, 80% seen once. Losses at the gene ends were 4 bases for V and 0 bases for J; bases not matched to a gene: 5. Germline V gene sequence: CDR1 ENHRY, CDR2 SYGVKD. This CDR3 contains 16 residues. This rearrangement joins TRBV10-3 to TRBJ1-5; TRBD1 matches 8 bases. This clonotype originated in a woman in her 70s with acute or convalescent COVID-19. The specimen sequenced was peripheral blood. The CDR3 nucleotides are TGTGCCATCAGTGGGCAGGGGGCTTATAGCAATCAGCCCCAGCATTTT. Amino acids: CAISGQGAYSNQPQHF.